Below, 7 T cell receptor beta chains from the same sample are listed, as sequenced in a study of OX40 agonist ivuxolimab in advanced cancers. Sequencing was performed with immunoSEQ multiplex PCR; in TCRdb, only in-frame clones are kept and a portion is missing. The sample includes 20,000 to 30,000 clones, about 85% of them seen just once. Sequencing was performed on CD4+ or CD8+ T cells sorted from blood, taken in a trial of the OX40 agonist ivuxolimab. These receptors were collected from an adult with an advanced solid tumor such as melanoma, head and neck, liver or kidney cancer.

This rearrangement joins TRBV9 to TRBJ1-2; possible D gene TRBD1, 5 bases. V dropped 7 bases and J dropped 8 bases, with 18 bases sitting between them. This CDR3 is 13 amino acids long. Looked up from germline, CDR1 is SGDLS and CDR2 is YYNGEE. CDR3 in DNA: TGTGCCAGCCGGGACCCTCTTTCTAGGGGCTACACCTTC. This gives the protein CASRDPLSRGYTF.

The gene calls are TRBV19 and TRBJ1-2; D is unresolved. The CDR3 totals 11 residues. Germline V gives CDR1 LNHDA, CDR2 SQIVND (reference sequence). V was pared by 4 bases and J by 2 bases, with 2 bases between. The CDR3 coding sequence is TGTGCCAGTAGTAGCAACTATGGCTACACCTTC. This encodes CASSSNYGYTF.

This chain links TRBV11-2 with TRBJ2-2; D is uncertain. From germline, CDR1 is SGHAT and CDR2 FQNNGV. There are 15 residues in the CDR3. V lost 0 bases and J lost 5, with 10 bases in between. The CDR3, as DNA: TGTGCCAGCAGCTTAGAAGCGTTAGAAACCGGGGAGCTGTTTTTT. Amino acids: CASSLEALETGELFF.

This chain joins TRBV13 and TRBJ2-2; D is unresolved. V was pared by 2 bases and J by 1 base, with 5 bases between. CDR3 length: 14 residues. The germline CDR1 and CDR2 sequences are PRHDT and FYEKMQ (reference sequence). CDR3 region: CASSLSWNTGELFF. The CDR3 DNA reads TGTGCCAGCAGCTTATCGTGGAACACCGGGGAGCTGTTTTTT.

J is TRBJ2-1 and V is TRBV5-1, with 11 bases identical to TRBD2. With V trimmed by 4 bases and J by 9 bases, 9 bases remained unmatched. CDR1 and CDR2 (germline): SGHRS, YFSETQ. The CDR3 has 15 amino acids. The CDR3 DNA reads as TGCGCCAGCAGCGCGACTAGCGGGACGGGTATTGAGCAGTTCTTC. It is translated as CASSATSGTGIEQFF.

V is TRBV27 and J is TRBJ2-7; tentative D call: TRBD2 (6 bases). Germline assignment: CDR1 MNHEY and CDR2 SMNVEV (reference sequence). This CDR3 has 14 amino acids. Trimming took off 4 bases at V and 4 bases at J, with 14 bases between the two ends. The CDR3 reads CASSSAGTAYEQYF. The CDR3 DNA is TGTGCCAGCAGTTCGGCGGGGACTGCATACGAGCAGTACTTC.

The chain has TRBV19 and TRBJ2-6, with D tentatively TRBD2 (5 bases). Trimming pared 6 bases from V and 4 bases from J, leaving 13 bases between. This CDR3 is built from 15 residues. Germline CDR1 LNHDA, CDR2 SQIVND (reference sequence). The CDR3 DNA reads TGTGCCAGTAGCAATCGCGGGTTAGGGGCCAACGTCCTGACTTTC. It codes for CASSNRGLGANVLTF.